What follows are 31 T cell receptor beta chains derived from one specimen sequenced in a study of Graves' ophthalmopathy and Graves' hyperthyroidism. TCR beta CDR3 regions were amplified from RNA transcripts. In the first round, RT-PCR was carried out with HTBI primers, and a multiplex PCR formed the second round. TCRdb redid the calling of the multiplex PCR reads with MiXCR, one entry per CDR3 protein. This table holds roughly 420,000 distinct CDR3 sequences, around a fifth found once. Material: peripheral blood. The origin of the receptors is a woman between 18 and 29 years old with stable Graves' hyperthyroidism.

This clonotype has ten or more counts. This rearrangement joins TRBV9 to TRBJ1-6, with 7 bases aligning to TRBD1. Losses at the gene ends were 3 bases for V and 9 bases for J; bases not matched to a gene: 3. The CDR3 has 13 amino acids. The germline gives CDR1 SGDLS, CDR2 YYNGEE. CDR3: CASSATGSSPLHF. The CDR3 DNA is TGTGCCAGCAGCGCGACAGGGTCTTCACCCCTCCACTTT.

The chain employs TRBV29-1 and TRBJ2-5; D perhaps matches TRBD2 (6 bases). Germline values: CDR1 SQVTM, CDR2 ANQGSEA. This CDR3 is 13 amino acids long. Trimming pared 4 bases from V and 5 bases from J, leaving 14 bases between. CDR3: CSVVKLAGETQYF. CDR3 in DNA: TGCAGCGTTGTAAAACTAGCCGGGGAGACCCAGTACTTC. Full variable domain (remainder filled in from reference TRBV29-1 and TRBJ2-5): SAVISQKPSRDICQRGTSLTIQCQVDSQVTMMFWYRQQPGQSLTLIATANQGSEATYESGFVIDKFPISRPNLTFSTLTVSNMSPEDSSIYLCSVVKLAGETQYFGPGTRLLVL.

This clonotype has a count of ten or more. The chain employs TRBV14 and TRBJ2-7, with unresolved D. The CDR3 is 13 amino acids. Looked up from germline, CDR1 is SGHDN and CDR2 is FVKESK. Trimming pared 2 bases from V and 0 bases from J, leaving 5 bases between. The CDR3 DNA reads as TGTGCCAGCAGCCAACACAGCTCCTACGAGCAGTACTTC. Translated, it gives CASSQHSSYEQYF.

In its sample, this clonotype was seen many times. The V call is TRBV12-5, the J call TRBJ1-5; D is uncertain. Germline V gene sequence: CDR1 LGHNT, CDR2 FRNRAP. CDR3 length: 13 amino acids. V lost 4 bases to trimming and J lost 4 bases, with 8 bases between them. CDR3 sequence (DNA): TGTGCTAGTGGTTCGAGGCTTAATCAGCCCCAGCATTTT. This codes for CASGSRLNQPQHF.

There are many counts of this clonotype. The CDR3 loop reads CASSVEDREGYEQYF. DNA of the CDR3: TGTGCCAGCAGCGTAGAGGACAGGGAAGGCTACGAGCAGTACTTC. The chain carries TRBV9 and TRBJ2-7, with 8 nucleotides matching TRBD1. With V trimmed by 0 bases and J by 3 bases, 5 bases remained unmatched. The CDR3 sequence is 15 residues long. Germline CDR1 is SGDLS and CDR2 is YYNGEE.

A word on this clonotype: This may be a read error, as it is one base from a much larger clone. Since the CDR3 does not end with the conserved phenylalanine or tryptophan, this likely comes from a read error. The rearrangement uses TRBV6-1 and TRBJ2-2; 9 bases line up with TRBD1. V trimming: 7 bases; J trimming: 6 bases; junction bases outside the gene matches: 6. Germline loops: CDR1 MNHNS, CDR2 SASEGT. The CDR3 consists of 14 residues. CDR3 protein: CASTRDRVAGELFL. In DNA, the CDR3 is TGTGCCAGCACCCGGGACAGGGTGGCCGGGGAGCTGTTTTTG.

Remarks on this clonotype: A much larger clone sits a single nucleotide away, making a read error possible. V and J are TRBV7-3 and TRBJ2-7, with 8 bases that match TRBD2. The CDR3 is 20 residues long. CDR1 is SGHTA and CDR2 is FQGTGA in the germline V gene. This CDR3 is CASSLSFSGYQREISYKQYF. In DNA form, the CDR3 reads TGTGCCAGCAGCTTATCTTTCAGCGGGTATCAGCGGGAGATTTCCTACAAGCAGTACTTC.

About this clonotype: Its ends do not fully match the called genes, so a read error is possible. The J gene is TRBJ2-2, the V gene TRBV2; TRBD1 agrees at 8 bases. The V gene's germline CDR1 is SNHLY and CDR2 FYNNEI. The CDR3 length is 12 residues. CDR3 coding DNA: TGTTCCAGCAGAGGGGACAGGGGGGAGCTGTTTTTT. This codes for CSSRGDRGELFF.

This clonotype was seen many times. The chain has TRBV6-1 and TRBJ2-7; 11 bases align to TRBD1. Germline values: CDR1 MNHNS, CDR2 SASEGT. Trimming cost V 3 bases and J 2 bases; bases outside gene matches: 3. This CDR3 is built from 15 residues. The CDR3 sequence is CASSDRTGGPYEQYF. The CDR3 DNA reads TGTGCCAGCAGTGATCGGACAGGGGGCCCCTACGAGCAGTACTTC.

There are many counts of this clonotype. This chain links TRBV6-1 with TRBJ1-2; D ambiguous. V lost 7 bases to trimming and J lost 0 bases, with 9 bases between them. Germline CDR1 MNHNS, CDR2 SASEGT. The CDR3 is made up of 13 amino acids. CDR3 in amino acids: CASIPGSNYGYTF. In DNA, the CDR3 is TGTGCCAGCATCCCAGGATCTAACTATGGCTACACCTTC.

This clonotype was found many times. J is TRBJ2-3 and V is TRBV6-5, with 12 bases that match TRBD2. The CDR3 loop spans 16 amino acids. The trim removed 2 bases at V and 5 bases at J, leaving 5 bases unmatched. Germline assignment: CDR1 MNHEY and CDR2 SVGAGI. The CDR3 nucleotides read TGTGCCAGCAGTTACGGTCCTAGCGGGAGGGGAGATACGCAGTATTTT. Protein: CASSYGPSGRGDTQYF.

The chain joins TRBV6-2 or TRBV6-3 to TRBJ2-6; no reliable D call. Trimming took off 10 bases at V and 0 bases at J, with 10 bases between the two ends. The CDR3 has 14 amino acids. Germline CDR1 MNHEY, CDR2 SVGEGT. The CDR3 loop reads CAILQFSGANVLTF. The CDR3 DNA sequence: TGTGCCATACTACAGTTCTCTGGGGCCAACGTCCTGACTTTC.

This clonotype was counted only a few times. For the CDR3, the DNA is TGTGCCAGCAGCTTAGGGGGCCGGGCTGAAGCTTTCTTT. It is translated as CASSLGGRAEAFF. The chain recombines TRBV6-5 with TRBJ1-1; 7 bases match TRBD1. Germline V gene lookup returns CDR1 MNHEY and CDR2 SVGAGI. J gave up 6 bases and V 6 bases, and 7 bases lay outside the gene matches. The CDR3 is 13 residues long.

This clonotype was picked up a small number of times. CDR3 DNA sequence: TGTGCCAGCAGTTCTGGGGACTTCACCGGCGAGCAGTACTTC. Its protein is CASSSGDFTGEQYF. V usage is TRBV28 and J usage is TRBJ2-7, with D possibly being TRBD2 (6 bases). The length of the CDR3 is 14 residues. CDR1 is MDHEN, CDR2 SYDVKM, per germline. Trimming cost V 4 bases and J 6 bases, with 16 bases left between them.

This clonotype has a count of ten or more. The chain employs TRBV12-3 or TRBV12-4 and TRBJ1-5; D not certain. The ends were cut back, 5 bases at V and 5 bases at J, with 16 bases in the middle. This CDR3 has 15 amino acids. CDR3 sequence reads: CASSSDKGSDQPQHF. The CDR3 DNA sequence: TGTGCCAGCAGTAGTGATAAAGGGTCGGATCAGCCCCAGCATTTT.

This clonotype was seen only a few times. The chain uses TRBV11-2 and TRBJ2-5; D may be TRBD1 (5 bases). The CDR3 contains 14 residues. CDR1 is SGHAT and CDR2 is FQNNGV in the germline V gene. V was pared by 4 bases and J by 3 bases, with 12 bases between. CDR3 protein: CASSSTGFKETQYF. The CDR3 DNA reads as TGTGCCAGCAGCTCCACAGGTTTTAAAGAGACCCAGTACTTC.

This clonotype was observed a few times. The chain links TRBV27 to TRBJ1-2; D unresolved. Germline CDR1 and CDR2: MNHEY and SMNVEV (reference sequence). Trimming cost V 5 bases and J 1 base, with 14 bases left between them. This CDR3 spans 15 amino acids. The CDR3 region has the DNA TGTGCCAGCAGTAAGCTGACGGAATTTAACTATGGCTACACCTTC. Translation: CASSKLTEFNYGYTF.

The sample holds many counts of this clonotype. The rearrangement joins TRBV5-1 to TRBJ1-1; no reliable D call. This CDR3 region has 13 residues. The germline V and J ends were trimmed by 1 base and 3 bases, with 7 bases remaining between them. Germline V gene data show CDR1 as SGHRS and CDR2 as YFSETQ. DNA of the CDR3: TGCGCCAGCAGCTTGATAGGGTACACTGAAGCTTTCTTT. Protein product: CASSLIGYTEAFF.

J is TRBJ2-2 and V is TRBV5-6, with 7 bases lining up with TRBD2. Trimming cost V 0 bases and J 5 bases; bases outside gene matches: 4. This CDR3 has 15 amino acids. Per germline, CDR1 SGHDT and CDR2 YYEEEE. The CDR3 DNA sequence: TGTGCCAGCAGCTTGGAGTTCGGGGGGACCGGGGAGCTGTTTTTT. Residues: CASSLEFGGTGELFF.

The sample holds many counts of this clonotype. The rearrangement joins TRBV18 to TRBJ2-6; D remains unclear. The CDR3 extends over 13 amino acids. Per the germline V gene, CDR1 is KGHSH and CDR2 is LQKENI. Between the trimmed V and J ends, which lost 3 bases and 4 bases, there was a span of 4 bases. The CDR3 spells CASSPDGANVLTF. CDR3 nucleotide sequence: TGTGCCAGCTCACCTGACGGGGCCAACGTCCTGACTTTC.

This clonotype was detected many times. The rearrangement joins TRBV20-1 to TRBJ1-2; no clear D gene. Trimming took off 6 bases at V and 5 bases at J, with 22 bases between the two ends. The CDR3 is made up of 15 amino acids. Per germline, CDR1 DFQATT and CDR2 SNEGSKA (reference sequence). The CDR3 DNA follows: TGCAGTGCAACGACTCTGGGCTTCGAATCTTATGGCTACACCTTC. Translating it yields CSATTLGFESYGYTF.

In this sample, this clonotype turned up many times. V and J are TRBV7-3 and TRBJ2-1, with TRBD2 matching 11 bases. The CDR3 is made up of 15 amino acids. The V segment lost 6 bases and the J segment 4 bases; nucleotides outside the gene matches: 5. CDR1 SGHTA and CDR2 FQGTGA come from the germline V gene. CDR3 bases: TGTGCCAGCAGGTCGCTAGCGGGAGGATACAATGAGCAGTTCTTC. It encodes CASRSLAGGYNEQFF.

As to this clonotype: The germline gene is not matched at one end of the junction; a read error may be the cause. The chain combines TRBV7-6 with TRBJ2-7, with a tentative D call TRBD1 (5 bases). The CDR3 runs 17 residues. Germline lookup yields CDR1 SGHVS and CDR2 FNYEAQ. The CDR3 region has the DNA TGTGCCATCAGCTTAGGGTCCTGGGTCAGGACAACCTACGAGCAGTACTTC. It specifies CAISLGSWVRTTYEQYF.

CDR3 DNA: TGTGCCAGCAGTTTTGAGGGCGTAAGGGAGCAGTACTTC. Translating it yields CASSFEGVREQYF. The rearrangement links TRBV12-3 or TRBV12-4 to TRBJ2-7; D perhaps matches TRBD2 (5 bases). This CDR3 comprises 13 residues. Trimming removed 3 bases from V and 7 bases from J, with 13 bases in between.

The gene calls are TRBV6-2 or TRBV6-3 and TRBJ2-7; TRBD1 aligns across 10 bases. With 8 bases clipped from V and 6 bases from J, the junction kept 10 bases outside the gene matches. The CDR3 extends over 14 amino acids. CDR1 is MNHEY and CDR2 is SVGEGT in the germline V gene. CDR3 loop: CASHPSDRGREQYF. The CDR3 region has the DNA TGTGCCAGCCATCCCTCTGACAGGGGGCGCGAGCAGTACTTC.

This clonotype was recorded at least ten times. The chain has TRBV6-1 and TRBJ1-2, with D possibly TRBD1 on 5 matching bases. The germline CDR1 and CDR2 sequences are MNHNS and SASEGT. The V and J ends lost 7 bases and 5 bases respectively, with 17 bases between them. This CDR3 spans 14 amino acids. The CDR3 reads CASMRTGGGYGYTF. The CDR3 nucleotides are TGTGCCAGCATGAGAACTGGGGGAGGTTATGGCTACACCTTC.

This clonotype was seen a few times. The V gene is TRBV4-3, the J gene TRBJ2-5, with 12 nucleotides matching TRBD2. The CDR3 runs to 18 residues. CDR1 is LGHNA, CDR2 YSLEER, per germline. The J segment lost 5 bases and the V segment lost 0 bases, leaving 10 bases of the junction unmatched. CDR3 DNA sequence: TGCGCCAGCAGCCAAGATTTAGCTAGCGGGAGGGCGAGGGAGACCCAGTACTTC. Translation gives CASSQDLASGRARETQYF.

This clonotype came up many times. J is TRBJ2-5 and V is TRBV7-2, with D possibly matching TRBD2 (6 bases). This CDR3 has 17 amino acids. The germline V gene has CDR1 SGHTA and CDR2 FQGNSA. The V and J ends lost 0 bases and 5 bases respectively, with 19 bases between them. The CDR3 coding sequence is TGTGCCAGCAGCTTAGCTTTTTTTGCGGGACGTCGGGAGACCCAGTACTTC. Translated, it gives CASSLAFFAGRRETQYF.

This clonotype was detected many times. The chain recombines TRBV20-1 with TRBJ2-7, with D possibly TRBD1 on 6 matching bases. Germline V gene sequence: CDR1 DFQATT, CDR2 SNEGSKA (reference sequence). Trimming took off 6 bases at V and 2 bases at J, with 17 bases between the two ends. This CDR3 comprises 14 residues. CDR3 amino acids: CSARNRVEAYEQYF. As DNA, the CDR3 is TGCAGTGCCAGGAACAGGGTAGAGGCCTACGAGCAGTACTTC.

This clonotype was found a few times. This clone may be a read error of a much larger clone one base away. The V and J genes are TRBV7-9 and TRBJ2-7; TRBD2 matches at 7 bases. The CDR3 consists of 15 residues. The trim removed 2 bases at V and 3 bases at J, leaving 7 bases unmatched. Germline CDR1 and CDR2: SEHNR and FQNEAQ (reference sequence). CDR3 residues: CASSLTSGTFYEQYF. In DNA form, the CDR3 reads TGTGCCAGCAGCTTAACCAGCGGGACGTTCTACGAGCAGTACTTC.

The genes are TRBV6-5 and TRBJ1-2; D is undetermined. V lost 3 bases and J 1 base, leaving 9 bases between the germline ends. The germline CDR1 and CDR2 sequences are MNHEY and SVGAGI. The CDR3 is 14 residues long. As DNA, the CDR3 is TGTGCCAGCAGTTATCAGGAGAATAACTATGGCTACACCTTC. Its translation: CASSYQENNYGYTF.